Sequencing of this TCR beta chain was carried out in a study of T cells after yellow fever vaccination. Broader study findings: A faster peak, day 5 versus 15, was reached by the weaker secondary response. Booster sampling recovered most clones from primary vaccination (roughly 96% CD4, around 88% CD8).

A process of 5'RACE template switching, which added a universal primer site and UMIs, was used to make TCR cDNA. One entry per CDR3 protein results from TCRdb running MiXCR on the 5' RACE reads. Of some 200,000 distinct CDR3 sequences listed, 3% to 3.5% are singletons. Germline assignment: CDR1 SGHDT and CDR2 YYEEEE. V was shortened by 0 bases and J by 6 bases, with 15 bases between the two germline ends. There are 15 residues in the CDR3. Concerning this clonotype: Its target is unknown.

The chain joins TRBV5-6 to TRBJ2-5, with no clear D. The TCR originated in a man between 18 and 29 years old who received the YFV17D yellow fever vaccine. The material was CD4+ T cells sorted from PBMCs, obtained 10 days after the yellow fever booster vaccination. The CDR3 nucleotides read TGTGCCAGCAGCTTGGGTCCGCCCTGGGAAAAGACCCAGTACTTC. The encoded protein is CASSLGPPWEKTQYF.